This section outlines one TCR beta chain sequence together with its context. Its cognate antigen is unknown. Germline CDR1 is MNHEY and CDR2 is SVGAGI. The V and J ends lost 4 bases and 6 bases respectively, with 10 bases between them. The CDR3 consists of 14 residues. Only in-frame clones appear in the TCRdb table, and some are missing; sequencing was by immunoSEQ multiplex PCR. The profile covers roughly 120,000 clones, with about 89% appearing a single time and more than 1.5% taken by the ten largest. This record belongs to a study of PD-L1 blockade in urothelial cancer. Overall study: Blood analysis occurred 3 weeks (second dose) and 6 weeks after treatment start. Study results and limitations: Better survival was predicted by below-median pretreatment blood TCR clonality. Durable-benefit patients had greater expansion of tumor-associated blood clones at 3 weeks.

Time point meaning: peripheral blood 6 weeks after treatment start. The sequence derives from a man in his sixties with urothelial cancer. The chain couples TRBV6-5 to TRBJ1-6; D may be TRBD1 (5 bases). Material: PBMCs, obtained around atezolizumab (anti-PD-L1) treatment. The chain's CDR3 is CASSFRQPNSPLHF. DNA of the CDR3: TGTGCCAGCAGTTTTAGACAGCCTAATTCACCCCTCCACTTT.